This paragraph covers one TCR beta chain sequence. This sample is part of a study of blood T cell repertoires in COVID-19. Looking at the study overall: Acute and convalescent COVID-19 specimens originated in the United States, Italy and Spain. The cDNA or gDNA used as material had been derived from T cells, B-cell-depleted T cells, or PBMCs.

Germline CDR1 reads MNHEY; CDR2 reads SVGAGI. This CDR3 is 14 amino acids long. Trimming shortened V by 7 bases and J by 5 bases, and 17 bases separated the two germline ends. Authors' data handling: Cell counts per sample came from amplifying reference gene primers. Repertoires were generated with immunoSEQ multiplex PCR, while TCRdb's copy carries only in-frame clones and drops some. Clone size and V and J calls were adopted from that table, with D and trimming inferred from the DNA. The sample records around 130,000 clones, about 80% being singletons. Sequenced material: peripheral blood. The receptor comes from a man aged 45-65 years with acute or convalescent COVID-19. V usage is TRBV6-5 and J usage is TRBJ1-1; no definite D call. This CDR3 is CASIPPGGSTEAFF. In nucleotides, the CDR3 is TGTGCCAGCATCCCCCCCGGCGGGAGTACTGAAGCTTTCTTT.